This T cell receptor beta chain appears in the sequencing data of a study of human T cells and chemical hapten exposure. The overall study: Slight differences in pooled library volume were the main source of varying TCR yields across samples.

TCRdb fed the RACE reads into MiXCR, producing one record per CDR3 protein. The sample has tens of thousands of distinct CDR3 sequences; 10% are singletons. The CDR3 has 14 residues. V lost 4 bases to trimming and J lost 3 bases, with 10 bases between them. Germline V gives CDR1 SGHRS, CDR2 YFSETQ. Time point specified: patch test 2, 6 weeks after DPC sensitization. This sample's treatment: therapeutic diphenylcyclopropenone sensitization with weekly scalp DPC. The sequence derives from a woman aged 45-65 years with alopecia areata. Some clones in this sample may be carry-over from other donors' samples. The genes are TRBV5-1 and TRBJ2-2; D is unresolved. The sample here was whole blood, taken in connection with sensitization to the hapten diphenylcyclopropenone (DPC). The CDR3 sequence is CASSRVVDTGELFF. Here the CDR3 DNA reads TGCGCCAGCAGCCGGGTTGTGGACACCGGGGAGCTGTTTTTT.